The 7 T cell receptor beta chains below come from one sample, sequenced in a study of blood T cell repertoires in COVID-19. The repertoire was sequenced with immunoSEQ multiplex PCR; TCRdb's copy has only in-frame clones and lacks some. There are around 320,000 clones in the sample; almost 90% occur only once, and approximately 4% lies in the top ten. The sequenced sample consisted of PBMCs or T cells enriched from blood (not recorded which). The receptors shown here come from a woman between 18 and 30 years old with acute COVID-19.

The CDR3 here is CASSLSGSNEQFF. CDR3 sequence (DNA): TGTGCCAGCAGTTTAAGTGGGAGCAATGAGCAGTTCTTC. V usage is TRBV12-3 or TRBV12-4 and J usage is TRBJ2-1; D possibly corresponds to TRBD2 (5 bases). Trimming removed 2 bases from V and 6 bases from J, with 8 bases in between. The CDR3 loop spans 13 amino acids.

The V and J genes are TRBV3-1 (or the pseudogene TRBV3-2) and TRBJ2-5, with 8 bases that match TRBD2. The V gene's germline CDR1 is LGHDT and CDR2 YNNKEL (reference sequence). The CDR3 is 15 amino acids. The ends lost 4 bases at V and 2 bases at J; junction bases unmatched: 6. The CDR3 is CASSPVLAGQETQYF. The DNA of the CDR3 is TGTGCCAGCAGCCCCGTATTAGCGGGACAAGAGACCCAGTACTTC.

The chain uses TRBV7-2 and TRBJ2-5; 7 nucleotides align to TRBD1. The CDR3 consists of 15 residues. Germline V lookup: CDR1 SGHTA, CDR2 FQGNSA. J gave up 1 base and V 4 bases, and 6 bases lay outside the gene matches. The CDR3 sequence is CASSSLQGPQETQYF. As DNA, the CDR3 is TGTGCCAGCAGCTCGCTACAGGGGCCCCAAGAGACCCAGTACTTC.

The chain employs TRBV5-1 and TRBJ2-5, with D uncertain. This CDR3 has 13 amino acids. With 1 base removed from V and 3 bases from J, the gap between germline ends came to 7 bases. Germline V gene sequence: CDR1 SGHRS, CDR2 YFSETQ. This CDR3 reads CASSLLSEETQYF. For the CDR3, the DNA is TGCGCCAGCAGCTTGTTGTCGGAAGAGACCCAGTACTTC.

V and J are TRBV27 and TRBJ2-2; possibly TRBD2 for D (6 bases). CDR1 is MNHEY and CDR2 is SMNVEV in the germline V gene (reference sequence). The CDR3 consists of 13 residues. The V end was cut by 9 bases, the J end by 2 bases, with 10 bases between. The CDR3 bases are TGTGCCAGTGGACTACCCAACACCGGGGAGCTGTTTTTT. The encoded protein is CASGLPNTGELFF.

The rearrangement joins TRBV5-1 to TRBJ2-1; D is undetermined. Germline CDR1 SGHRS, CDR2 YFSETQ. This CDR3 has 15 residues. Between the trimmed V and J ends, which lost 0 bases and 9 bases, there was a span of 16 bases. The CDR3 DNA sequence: TGCGCCAGCAGCTTGGCGGAGTTAACTACTACTGAGCAGTTCTTC. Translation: CASSLAELTTTEQFF. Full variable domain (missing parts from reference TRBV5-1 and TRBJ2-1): KAGVTQTPRYLIKTRGQQVTLSCSPISGHRSVSWYQQTPGQGLQFLFEYFSETQRNKGNFPGRFSGRQFSNSRSEMNVSTLELGDSALYLCASSLAELTTTEQFFGPGTRLTVL.

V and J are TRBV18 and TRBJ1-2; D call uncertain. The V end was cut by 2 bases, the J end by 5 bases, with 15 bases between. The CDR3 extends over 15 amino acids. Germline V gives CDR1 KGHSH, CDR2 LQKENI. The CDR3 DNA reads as TGTGCCAGCTCACCAAGTGCCGCGGCCCAATATGGCTACACCTTC. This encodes CASSPSAAAQYGYTF.